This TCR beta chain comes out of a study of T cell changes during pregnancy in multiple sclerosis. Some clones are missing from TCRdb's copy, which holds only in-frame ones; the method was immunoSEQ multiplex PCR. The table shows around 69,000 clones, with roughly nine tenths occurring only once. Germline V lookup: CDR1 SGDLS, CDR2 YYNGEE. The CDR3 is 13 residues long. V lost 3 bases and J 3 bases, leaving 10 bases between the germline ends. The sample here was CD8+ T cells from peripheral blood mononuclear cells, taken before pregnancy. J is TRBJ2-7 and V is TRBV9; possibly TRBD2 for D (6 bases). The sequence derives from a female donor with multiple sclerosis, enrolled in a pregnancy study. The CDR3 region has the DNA TGTGCCAGCAGCGGGGGGGACCTCTACGAGCAGTACTTC. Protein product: CASSGGDLYEQYF.